This T cell receptor beta chain was identified during a study of patients and donors after allogeneic stem cell transplantation (dated by TCRdb to about 2020). A note on this clonotype: This receptor's antigen is unknown. No base-level quality is on record; no much larger clone is a single base apart.

Inclusive of the bounding cysteine and phenylalanine, the CDR3 is 15 residues long. Just the 45-base CDR3 DNA is kept, in frame starting at base 1. The germline V end is reduced by 0 bases and the J end by 4 bases; junction bases left unmatched: 8. CDR1 and CDR2 are read off the germline V gene (reference sequence) as DFQATT and SNEGSKA. Libraries were constructed by RT-PCR. TCRdb lists the instrument as NextSeq 550. TCRdb reworked the public reads: Q25 trimming with fastp, MiXCR clone assembly, productive beta chains retained. Rows are combined by CDR3 protein, so each entry shows the most common genes and DNA. This sample is represented by about 960,000 distinct CDR3 sequences; roughly 18% of them were singletons. The ten biggest clones cover 5% to 7.5% of the sample.

Material for sequencing was blood, either unsorted or a sorted T cell fraction (not recorded which). The receptor comes from a human donor who was either an allogeneic HSCT recipient or a stem cell or donor lymphocyte infusion donor (not recorded which). It is not recorded whose cells these are; they may come from a transplant donor. The V and J segments used are TRBV20-1 and TRBJ2-7; TRBD2 matches 8 bases in the middle. The CDR3 in this case is CSARDGAGVWYEQYF. The DNA is as follows: TGCAGTGCTAGAGATGGAGCGGGGGTCTGGTACGAGCAGTACTTC.